The T cell receptor beta chain described here comes from a study of OX40 agonist ivuxolimab in advanced cancers. The study, taken as a whole, reports: With doses of 0.1-3.0 mg/kg, partial responders showed among the lowest clonal expansion. At 0.1 to 3.0 mg/kg and by week 6, clonal expansion occurred in CD4+ and CD8+ blood T cells.

As regards this clone: Antigen specificity is unknown.

Here immunoSEQ multiplex PCR was the method, and the copy in TCRdb shows in-frame clones only, minus some. The sample includes around 62,000 clones, roughly nine tenths of them seen just once. The germline CDR1 and CDR2 sequences are SNHLY and FYNNEI. The CDR3 runs to 12 residues. V was clipped by 6 bases and J by 0 bases, with 3 bases between them. Sample: CD4+ or CD8+ T cells sorted from blood, taken in a trial of the OX40 agonist ivuxolimab. The sequence was collected from an adult with an advanced solid tumor such as melanoma, head and neck, liver or kidney cancer. J is TRBJ1-5 and V is TRBV2; D ambiguous. The CDR3 region has the DNA TGTGCCAGCAGAGATAGCAATCAGCCCCAGCATTTT. It yields the protein CASRDSNQPQHF.